In its sample, the clone carrying this T cell receptor beta chain was seen many times. The antigen is undetermined. The sample originates from a study of post-analysis software for immune sequencing data. Background on the study: Relapsing-remitting, secondary progressive and progressive-relapsing forms of multiple sclerosis all featured among disease courses. Points from the study as a whole: Higher frequency in patients than in controls was seen for roughly five TRBV segments, with TRBV5-6, TRBV5-1 and TRBV20-1 among them. Relative to controls, patients with multiple sclerosis showed significantly lower normalized Chao1 diversity.

Unique-molecular-identifier-tagged TCR beta cDNA libraries were used. Some 500,000 cDNA molecules were obtained per 1 to 10 million input T cells. TCRdb re-called the PCR reads with MiXCR, one entry per CDR3 protein. The sample carries about 170,000 distinct CDR3 sequences, approximately 28% recorded once. The CDR3 is 14 amino acids. Looked up from germline, CDR1 is GTSNPN and CDR2 is SVGIG (reference sequence). Trimming removed 2 bases at V and 1 base at J, with 12 bases between. The source material was blood. This rearrangement joins TRBV30 to TRBJ2-7; possible D gene TRBD1, 6 bases. This receptor was taken from a girl aged 5-17 years with multiple sclerosis. The CDR3 region has the DNA TGTGCCTGGAGTTCAGGGGTTGGGTCCTACGAGCAGTACTTC. Its translation: CAWSSGVGSYEQYF.